This TCR beta chain was recovered during a study of OX40 agonist ivuxolimab in advanced cancers. Generated by immunoSEQ multiplex PCR, the TCRdb table keeps only in-frame clones and is missing some. The table includes tens of thousands of clones, around nine tenths detected once. The source material was CD4+ or CD8+ T cells sorted from blood, sampled in a trial of the OX40 agonist ivuxolimab. This TCR came from an adult with an advanced solid tumor such as melanoma, head and neck, liver or kidney cancer.

The CDR3 loop is CASSQPRQPLNTEAFF. In DNA, the CDR3 is TGCGCCAGCAGTCAACCAAGACAGCCCCTGAACACTGAAGCTTTCTTT. The chain uses TRBV23-1 and TRBJ1-1, with D possibly matching TRBD1 (5 bases). TRBV23-1 is an ORF for which the function is uncertain. V lost 2 bases, J lost 0 bases, and 13 bases lay in between. The CDR3 length is 16 residues.